This TCR beta chain was identified during a study of TIL therapy for anti-PD-1-resistant metastatic lung cancer. The wider study: Tumors had a median PD-L1 proportion score of roughly 5.7%. The study, taken as a whole, reports: Many TIL product clones were absent from baseline tumor, suggesting clonal contraction.

Regarding this clone: The target antigen is unknown.

The CDR3 consists of 12 residues. V lost 4 bases, J lost 8 bases, and 9 bases lay in between. Germline V lookup: CDR1 SGHDN, CDR2 FVKESK. Time point defined: pre-treatment sample, taken before nivolumab and TIL therapy. Pleural nodules or supraclavicular lymph nodes made up most of the excised metastases sampled. Stage 4 NSCLC adults joined between October 2017 and January 2020. This was the immunoSEQ v3 assay. The repertoire was sequenced with immunoSEQ multiplex PCR; TCRdb's copy has only in-frame clones and lacks some. The sample records more than 20,000 clones, around 77% being singletons. The TCR sequence derives from a person aged 25-85 years with non-small cell lung cancer. V is TRBV14 and J is TRBJ2-1; D gene ambiguous. The sequencing here drew on tumor tissue, taken at baseline. The CDR3 DNA reads as TGTGCCAGCAGCCCCCGGACGTATGAGCAGTTCTTC. Its translation: CASSPRTYEQFF. Variable domain in full (rest from reference TRBV14 and TRBJ2-1): EAGVTQFPSHSVIEKGQTVTLRCDPISGHDNLYWYRRVMGKEIKFLLHFVKESKQDESGMPNNRFLAERTGGTYSTLKVQPAELEDSGVYFCASSPRTYEQFFGPGTRLTVL.